This TCR beta chain derives from a study of cytomegalovirus exposure and HLA in healthy donors. A remark on this clone: Its antigen is unidentified.

Study-level findings and limits: Testing in vitro showed three CMV-associated chains specific for CMV antigens.

Both 60 Vbeta primers and 13 Jbeta primers went into the PCR. Sequenced by immunoSEQ multiplex PCR; TCRdb stores in-frame clones only, minus some. The profile shows approximately 170,000 clones, 78% of them singletons. The V and J ends lost 3 bases and 3 bases, in that order; junction bases with no gene match: 9. Germline CDR1 reads SGHTA; CDR2 reads FQGNSA. The length of the CDR3 is 17 residues. This receptor was identified in a woman between 40 and 55 years old in good health and CMV-seropositive. The chain carries TRBV7-2 and TRBJ2-7, with 12 bases lining up with TRBD2. Sequencing was done on a sample of PBMCs. CDR3 region: CASSLQTSGGAHYEQYF. CDR3 coding DNA: TGTGCCAGCAGCTTGCAGACTAGCGGGGGAGCTCACTACGAGCAGTACTTC.